This T cell receptor beta chain is drawn from a study of blood T cell repertoires in COVID-19. Study summary: Samples representing acute and convalescent COVID-19 were sourced from the United States, Italy and Spain.

The CDR3 sequence is 12 residues long. Between the trimmed V and J ends, which lost 5 bases and 13 bases, there was a span of 14 bases. Original methodology: Estimates of nucleated cell counts were drawn from the amplification of reference gene primers. Assay used: immunoSEQ multiplex PCR; TCRdb lists only in-frame clones, some missing. Clone size and V and J calls were adopted from that table, with D and trimming inferred from the DNA. In the table there are 250,000 to 300,000 clones, under 90% of which are singletons. Participants had their cohort set by participant-reported clinical history. This clone was seen more than once but under ten times.

Sample: PBMCs or T cells enriched from blood (not recorded which). The rearrangement uses TRBV12-3 or TRBV12-4 and TRBJ2-2, with unresolved D. This clonotype was sampled from a woman aged 55-69 years who had recovered from COVID-19. The CDR3 DNA sequence: TGTGCCAGCAGTCCCACCTTGCGGTGGCTGTTTTTT. Its translation: CASSPTLRWLFF.